This TCR beta chain was retrieved from a study of vaccination and CD4 T cells after COVID-19. Study as a whole: Convalescent patients, SARS-CoV-2 positive by nasal swab PCR, comprised eight to ten mild cases and one severe case. Every culture used as a control got a CEFX pool, an HIV-1 Nef pool, or no peptide.

This clonotype was detected only a few times. Its antigen is as yet unknown. Sample time point: late sampling 161 to 241 days after vaccination in a few convalescent patients. Sample treatment: approximately 9-day PBMC culture with coronavirus spike peptide pools or control peptides (ViraFEST assay). An Oncomine TCR Beta short-read assay was used to sequence the DNA from cultured CD4+ T cells. The authors extracted genomic DNA from cultured CD4+ T cells. A single record per CDR3 protein comes from TCRdb applying MiXCR to the PCR reads. The sample has 20,000 to 25,000 distinct CDR3 sequences; roughly two fifths are singletons. V dropped 3 bases and J dropped 4 bases, with 8 bases sitting between them. CDR1 and CDR2 from the germline V gene are SGHTA and FQGTGA. The CDR3 totals 13 residues.

The gene calls are TRBV7-3 and TRBJ2-3; no firm D call. The sequencing used CD4+ T cells from blood, cultured in vitro, collected about 7 months after SARS-CoV-2 vaccination. The clonotype originates from a human donor who had recovered from COVID-19. Here the CDR3 reads CASSLGQADTQYF. CDR3 coding DNA: TGTGCCAGCAGCTTGGGCCAAGCAGATACGCAGTATTTT.